The rows below give T cell receptor beta chains drawn from one sample of a study of vaccination and CD4 T cells after COVID-19. MiXCR, run by TCRdb on the PCR reads, gives a single entry per CDR3 protein. This sample has about 15,000 distinct CDR3 sequences, with about 60% found just once. These TCRs are of unknown antigen specificity. Sequencing input: CD4+ T cells from blood, cultured in vitro. These receptors were collected from a human donor who had recovered from COVID-19. Both conserved end residues are part of each CDR3. A D gene is named only where the DNA matches it firmly. Clone size appears in some rows only: once, few, many, or a class for an expanded clone.

clone size	D gene	J gene	V gene	CDR3 protein	CDR3 DNA
few	TRBD1	TRBJ1-5	TRBV6-1	CASTLDRGGDQPQHF	TGTGCCAGCACCCTAGACAGGGGCGGGGATCAGCCCCAGCATTTT
NA	NA	TRBJ2-1	TRBV15	CATSREEAGSEQFF	TGTGCCACCAGCAGAGAGGAAGCCGGGAGTGAGCAGTTCTTC
NA	TRBD1	TRBJ1-4	TRBV7-2	CASSLVSQGSEKLFF	TGTGCCAGCAGCTTAGTATCACAGGGGAGCGAAAAACTGTTTTTT
few	NA	TRBJ1-2	TRBV30	CAWSAGPSYTF	TGTGCCTGGAGTGCTGGGCCAAGCTACACCTTC
NA	NA	TRBJ1-2	TRBV28	CASSSFGWKRDYGYTF	TGTGCCAGCAGTTCCTTCGGGTGGAAAAGAGACTATGGCTACACCTTC
NA	NA	TRBJ2-5	TRBV2	CASRGGRAQETQYF	TGTGCCAGCAGGGGGGGGCGGGCTCAAGAGACCCAGTACTTC
NA	NA	TRBJ1-1	TRBV2	CASSEGPRAGTEAFF	TGTGCCAGCAGTGAGGGACCCAGGGCCGGGACTGAAGCTTTCTTT
NA	NA	TRBJ1-5	TRBV20-1	CSARVGNNQPQHF	TGCAGTGCTAGAGTCGGGAACAATCAGCCCCAGCATTTT
NA	TRBD2	TRBJ2-1	TRBV7-8	CASSLSAGAYNEQFF	TGTGCCAGCAGCTTATCTGCGGGAGCCTACAATGAGCAGTTCTTC
NA	NA	TRBJ1-1	TRBV12-3/TRBV12-4	CASSLFGGRDTEAFF	TGTGCCAGCAGTTTGTTTGGAGGGAGGGACACTGAAGCTTTCTTT
NA	TRBD1	TRBJ1-5	TRBV6-1	CASSAATGDQPQHF	TGTGCCAGCAGCGCCGCGACAGGGGATCAGCCCCAGCATTTT
NA	TRBD2	TRBJ2-2	TRBV11-2	CASSFGRVELFF	TGTGCCAGCAGCTTTGGGAGGGTGGAGCTGTTTTTT
NA	TRBD2	TRBJ2-5	TRBV20-1	CSARLAGGETQYF	TGCAGTGCTAGACTAGCGGGAGGGGAGACCCAGTACTTC
few	NA	TRBJ1-1	TRBV6-1	CASRRELNTEAFF	TGTGCCAGCAGACGGGAACTGAACACTGAAGCTTTCTTT
few	NA	TRBJ1-1	TRBV7-3	CASSPQADTEAFF	TGTGCCAGCAGCCCACAGGCGGACACTGAAGCTTTCTTT
NA	NA	TRBJ1-2	TRBV6-1	CASSRGQEYYGYTF	TGTGCCAGCAGTCGGGGGCAGGAGTACTATGGCTACACCTTC
NA	TRBD2	TRBJ2-3	TRBV12-3/TRBV12-4	CASSPRGLAVSTDTQYF	TGTGCCAGCAGCCCCCGGGGACTAGCGGTGAGCACAGATACGCAGTATTTT
few	NA	TRBJ2-7	TRBV12-3/TRBV12-4	CASNQQGWVYEQYF	TGTGCCAGCAATCAGCAGGGGTGGGTCTACGAGCAGTACTTC
NA	NA	TRBJ1-1	TRBV6-5	CASSYSMNTEAFF	TGTGCCAGCAGTTACTCGATGAACACTGAAGCTTTCTTT
NA	NA	TRBJ1-1	TRBV19	CASSIQATEAFF	TGTGCCAGTAGTATCCAGGCCACTGAAGCTTTCTTT
NA	TRBD2	TRBJ2-1	TRBV29-1	CSVEYGSGSNEQFF	TGCAGCGTTGAATATGGTAGCGGGAGCAATGAGCAGTTCTTC
NA	TRBD1	TRBJ1-1	TRBV18	CASSPGTGGARSTEAFF	TGTGCCAGCTCCCCCGGGACAGGGGGCGCGAGAAGCACTGAAGCTTTCTTT
NA	NA	TRBJ1-2	TRBV10-2	CASRTAEGYTF	TGCGCCAGCCGGACAGCTGAGGGCTACACCTTC
NA	NA	TRBJ2-7	TRBV11-2	CASSLLRDPHEQYF	TGTGCCAGCAGCTTACTGCGGGATCCCCACGAGCAGTACTTC
NA	NA	TRBJ2-4	TRBV7-2	CASRAQEAKNIQYF	TGTGCCAGCAGGGCTCAGGAGGCCAAAAACATTCAGTACTTC
few	NA	TRBJ1-3	TRBV20-1	CSAPRDNSGNTIYF	TGCAGTGCCCCTCGGGACAACTCTGGAAACACCATATATTTT
NA	TRBD1	TRBJ1-2	TRBV29-1	CSVEVSGTGAYTF	TGCAGCGTTGAAGTCTCCGGGACAGGGGCCTACACCTTC
NA	NA	TRBJ1-2	TRBV15	CATSRDRGKNNYGYTF	TGTGCCACCAGCAGAGATCGAGGAAAGAATAACTATGGCTACACCTTC
NA	NA	TRBJ1-6	TRBV20-1	CSARDATVNSPLHF	TGCAGTGCTAGAGACGCGACAGTTAATTCACCCCTCCACTTT
NA	NA	TRBJ2-4	TRBV20-1	CSVDNRKNIQYF	TGCAGTGTCGATAACAGGAAAAACATTCAGTACTTC
NA	NA	TRBJ1-5	TRBV6-1	CASRQWGGNQPQHF	TGTGCCAGCAGGCAGTGGGGGGGCAATCAGCCCCAGCATTTT
NA	TRBD1	TRBJ2-5	TRBV15	CATSRDRGQETQYF	TGTGCCACCAGCAGGGACAGGGGGCAAGAGACCCAGTACTTC
NA	TRBD1	TRBJ2-2	TRBV6-1	CASGAGGNTRELFF	TGTGCCAGCGGGGCAGGGGGTAACACCAGGGAGCTGTTTTTT
few	TRBD1	TRBJ1-1	TRBV2	CASSWGTGTEAFF	TGTGCCAGCAGTTGGGGGACAGGAACTGAAGCTTTCTTT
NA	TRBD1	TRBJ1-1	TRBV7-2	CASSLGQGGEAFF	TGTGCCAGCAGCTTAGGACAGGGTGGTGAAGCTTTCTTT
NA	NA	TRBJ1-5	TRBV19	CASTGGGRSNQPQHF	TGTGCCAGTACCGGGGGGGGTAGGAGCAATCAGCCCCAGCATTTT
NA	TRBD1	TRBJ2-2	TRBV24-1	CATSDLGQGKGELFF	TGTGCCACCAGTGATTTGGGACAGGGGAAGGGGGAGCTGTTTTTT